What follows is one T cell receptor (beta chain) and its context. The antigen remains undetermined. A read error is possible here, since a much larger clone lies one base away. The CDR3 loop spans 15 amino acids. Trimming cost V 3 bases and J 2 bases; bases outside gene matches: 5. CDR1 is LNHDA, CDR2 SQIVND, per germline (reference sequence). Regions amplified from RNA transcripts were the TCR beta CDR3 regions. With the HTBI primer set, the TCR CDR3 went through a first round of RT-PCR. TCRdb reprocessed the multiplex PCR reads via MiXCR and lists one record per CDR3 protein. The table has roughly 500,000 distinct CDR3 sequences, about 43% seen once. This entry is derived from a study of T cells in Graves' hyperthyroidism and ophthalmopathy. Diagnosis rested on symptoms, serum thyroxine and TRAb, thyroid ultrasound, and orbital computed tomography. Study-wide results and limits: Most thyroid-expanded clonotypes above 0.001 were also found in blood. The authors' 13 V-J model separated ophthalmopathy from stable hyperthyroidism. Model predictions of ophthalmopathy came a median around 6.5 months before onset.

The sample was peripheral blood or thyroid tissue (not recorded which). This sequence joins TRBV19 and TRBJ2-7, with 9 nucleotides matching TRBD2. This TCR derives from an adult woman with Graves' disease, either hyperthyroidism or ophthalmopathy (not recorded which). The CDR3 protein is CASSMSLAGTYEQYF. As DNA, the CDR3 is TGTGCCAGTAGTATGTCCCTAGCGGGAACCTACGAGCAGTACTTC.